This TCR beta chain was recovered during a study of T cells in Graves' hyperthyroidism and ophthalmopathy. Regarding the study as a whole: Median prediction lead before ophthalmopathy onset was around seven months with the model.

RNA transcripts yielded amplified TCR beta CDR3 regions. Carried out on the TCR CDR3, a first-round RT-PCR used the HTBI primer set. In TCRdb, the multiplex PCR reads were re-called with MiXCR into one record per CDR3 protein. This sample has roughly 700,000 distinct CDR3 sequences, with roughly a third found just once. Points on this clonotype: The antigen is not known. A much larger clone is a single base away; this may be a read error.

In germline, CDR1 is SNHLY, CDR2 FYNNEI. V shed 8 bases and J shed 5 bases, with 12 bases lying between them. The CDR3 is 13 amino acids. Sequencing input: blood. The chain employs TRBV2 and TRBJ2-2; D may be TRBD1 (6 bases). The sequence came from a woman between 40 and 50 years old with Graves' hyperthyroidism. The CDR3 DNA is TGTGCCAGCGGGGGCGGGCTAACCGGGGAGCTGTTTTTT. Its protein is CASGGGLTGELFF.